The 24 T cell receptor beta chains given below trace back to one sample, sequenced in a study of shared clonotypes between healthy human individuals. Measured with immunoSEQ multiplex PCR; TCRdb has only the in-frame clones, and not every one. The sample gives nearly 750,000 clones, 55% to 80% of which show up once; more than 1.5% is in the top ten. What was sequenced was memory CD4+ T cells sorted from blood. Subset of the sample: CD45RA-negative fraction. The source of these receptors is a woman in her 30s in good health.

The chain recombines TRBV5-6 with TRBJ2-6; D tentatively fits TRBD1 or TRBD2 (6 bases each). The germline CDR1 and CDR2 sequences are SGHDT and YYEEEE. Trimming took 0 bases from V and 2 from J, leaving 12 bases between them. The CDR3 extends over 17 amino acids. The CDR3 region has the DNA TGTGCCAGCAGCTTGGTTGATAGGGGGGCTGGGGCCAACGTCCTGACTTTC. Amino acids: CASSLVDRGAGANVLTF.

This clone was seen a single time. This chain uses TRBV9 with TRBJ2-5; D is uncertain. Looked up from germline, CDR1 is SGDLS and CDR2 is YYNGEE. This CDR3 spans 14 amino acids. V lost 0 bases to trimming and J lost 1 base, with 7 bases between them. The CDR3 spells CASSVANSQETQYF. CDR3 bases: TGTGCCAGCAGCGTAGCTAACAGCCAAGAGACCCAGTACTTC.

The chain has TRBV2 and TRBJ2-2, with 8 bases aligning to TRBD2. The germline V gene has CDR1 SNHLY and CDR2 FYNNEI. V lost 7 bases and J lost 4; bases outside the gene matches: 8. The CDR3 runs 15 residues. The CDR3 is CASIASGSGTGELFF. DNA of the CDR3: TGTGCCAGCATTGCGAGCGGGAGTGGCACCGGGGAGCTGTTTTTT.

The chain combines TRBV15 with TRBJ2-3, with 8 bases aligning to TRBD1. The CDR3 loop spans 17 amino acids. After removal of 1 base from V and 0 bases from J, the junction contained 6 bases not matched to a gene. CDR1 LNHNV and CDR2 YYDKDF come from the germline V gene (reference sequence). CDR3 DNA: TGTGCCACCAGCAGAGGATTACAGGGGGGCAGCACAGATACGCAGTATTTT. Protein product: CATSRGLQGGSTDTQYF.

The chain joins TRBV5-1 to TRBJ2-1; 8 bases match TRBD2. CDR1 and CDR2 from the germline V gene are SGHRS and YFSETQ. This CDR3 contains 15 residues. V shed 4 bases and J 5 bases; nucleotides not matched to a gene: 8. This CDR3 reads CASSPGTSRDNEQFF. CDR3 DNA: TGCGCCAGCAGCCCCGGGACTAGTAGGGACAATGAGCAGTTCTTC.

This clone was counted only a few times. This sample also contains other DNA sequences that code for the same CDR3. The chain combines TRBV5-4 with TRBJ2-5, with D perhaps being TRBD1 or TRBD2 (5 bases each). Germline loops: CDR1 SGHNT, CDR2 YYREEE (reference sequence). V dropped 0 bases and J dropped 3 bases, with 6 bases sitting between them. This CDR3 region has 13 residues. As DNA, the CDR3 is TGTGCCAGCAGCTTGGGAGGGGAAGAGACCCAGTACTTC. It translates to CASSLGGEETQYF.

The V and J genes are TRBV4-1 and TRBJ2-7; 13 nucleotides agree with TRBD2. The CDR3 loop spans 16 amino acids. The trim removed 4 bases at V and 0 bases at J, leaving 3 bases unmatched. Germline V gene data show CDR1 as MGHRA and CDR2 as YSYEKL. The CDR3 sequence is CASSLGTSGVSYEQYF. CDR3 DNA: TGCGCCAGCAGCCTCGGGACTAGCGGGGTCTCCTACGAGCAGTACTTC.

V and J are TRBV19 and TRBJ2-1; TRBD2 aligns across 10 bases. CDR1 and CDR2 from the germline V gene are LNHDA and SQIVND (reference sequence). V lost 7 bases and J lost 4; bases outside the gene matches: 7. This CDR3 has 15 residues. The CDR3 loop reads CASMSLAGAYNEQFF. The CDR3 DNA sequence: TGTGCCAGTATGTCCCTAGCGGGAGCTTACAATGAGCAGTTCTTC.

The chain is built from TRBV10-3 and TRBJ2-7; the D is unclear. The CDR3 extends over 14 amino acids. The germline CDR1 and CDR2 sequences are ENHRY and SYGVKD. Deletions cut 4 bases from V and 0 bases from J, with 10 bases between. This chain's CDR3 is CAISGATYSYEQYF. The CDR3 coding sequence is TGTGCCATCAGTGGGGCGACTTACTCCTACGAGCAGTACTTC.

The J gene is TRBJ2-3, the V gene TRBV7-2, with D possibly TRBD1 on 6 matching bases. The CDR3 contains 15 residues. The V end lost 5 bases, the J end lost 0 bases, and 12 bases lay between the germline ends. The germline CDR1 and CDR2 sequences are SGHTA and FQGNSA. CDR3 coding DNA: TGTGCCAGCAGCCCCAGGGGTCTTAGCACAGATACGCAGTATTTT. Translated: CASSPRGLSTDTQYF. Variable domain in full (rest from reference TRBV7-2 and TRBJ2-3): GAGVSQSPSNKVTEKGKDVELRCDPISGHTALYWYRQSLGQGLEFLIYFQGNSAPDKSGLPSDRFSAERTGGSVSTLTIQRTQQEDSAVYLCASSPRGLSTDTQYFGPGTRLTVL.

This rearrangement joins TRBV2 to TRBJ1-1, with D unclear. V was cut by 7 bases and J by 5 bases, with 11 bases left in between. Germline V lookup: CDR1 SNHLY, CDR2 FYNNEI. This CDR3 is built from 12 residues. The chain's CDR3 is CASMETITEAFF. CDR3 sequence (DNA): TGTGCCAGCATGGAGACAATAACTGAAGCTTTCTTT.

The chain links TRBV14 to TRBJ2-3; D tentatively reads TRBD1 or TRBD2 (5 bases each). The CDR3 totals 15 residues. CDR1 is SGHDN and CDR2 is FVKESK in the germline V gene. Trimming pared 5 bases from V and 2 bases from J, leaving 14 bases between. The CDR3, as DNA: TGTGCCAGCAGCTGGGGCGGGCCCTTCACAGATACGCAGTATTTT. Protein: CASSWGGPFTDTQYF.

This clone was seen only a few times. V is TRBV6-5 and J is TRBJ1-2, with 7 bases matching TRBD1. V shed 5 bases and J 7 bases; nucleotides not matched to a gene: 7. The CDR3 consists of 13 residues. Germline CDR1 reads MNHEY; CDR2 reads SVGAGI. CDR3 sequence (DNA): TGTGCCAGCAGTCCGACAGGGTGGAGTGGCTACACCTTC. Translating gives CASSPTGWSGYTF.

This chain links TRBV2 with TRBJ2-4; maybe TRBD2 (5 bases). V lost 8 bases and J 1 base, leaving 21 bases between the germline ends. Germline values: CDR1 SNHLY, CDR2 FYNNEI. This CDR3 region has 17 residues. The chain's CDR3 is CASGNLNGVGAKNIQYF. Written as DNA, the CDR3 is TGTGCCAGCGGTAATTTGAACGGGGTGGGTGCCAAAAACATTCAGTACTTC. The complete variable domain, with remaining parts taken from reference TRBV2 and TRBJ2-4, reads EPEVTQTPSHQVTQMGQEVILRCVPISNHLYFYWYRQILGQKVEFLVSFYNNEISEKSEIFDDQFSVERPDGSNFTLKIRSTKLEDSAMYFCASGNLNGVGAKNIQYFGAGTRLSVL.

In this sample, this clone turned up once. V is TRBV7-9 and J is TRBJ2-1; 7 nucleotides line up with TRBD2. V gave up 4 bases and J gave up 5 bases; unmatched junction bases: 17. Germline CDR1 reads SEHNR; CDR2 reads FQNEAQ (reference sequence). This CDR3 is built from 18 residues. The CDR3 DNA reads TGTGCCAGCAGCTCCCCGGGGGGTGGGCCACCACCCCACAATGAGCAGTTCTTC. Encoded protein: CASSSPGGGPPPHNEQFF.

The V and J genes are TRBV30 and TRBJ2-7; 11 nucleotides agree with TRBD2. There are 13 residues in the CDR3. V was pared by 6 bases and J by 6 bases, with 7 bases of the junction left unmatched. The V gene's germline CDR1 is GTSNPN and CDR2 SVGIG (reference sequence). The CDR3 coding sequence is TGTGCCTGTCGGGGACTAGCGGCTACCGAGCAGTACTTC. Its translation: CACRGLAATEQYF.

The chain joins TRBV28 to TRBJ2-3; possibly TRBD2 for D (6 bases). Between the trimmed V and J ends, which lost 7 bases and 6 bases, there was a span of 20 bases. Germline assignment: CDR1 MDHEN and CDR2 SYDVKM. CDR3 length: 15 amino acids. This chain's CDR3 is CASIPQGRGFDTQYF. The CDR3 DNA reads TGTGCCAGCATCCCCCAAGGGCGGGGATTCGATACGCAGTATTTT.

This clone turned up a few times. This chain connects TRBV7-7 to TRBJ1-2, with D hard to call. This CDR3 comprises 13 residues. Germline CDR1 SSHAT, CDR2 FNYEAQ (reference sequence). V lost 6 bases, J lost 8 bases, and 16 bases lay in between. In DNA, the CDR3 is TGTGCCAGCAGACCAAAGAGGGTGTGCGGCTACACCTTC. Amino acids: CASRPKRVCGYTF.

The V and J genes are TRBV28 and TRBJ1-5; D is undetermined. CDR1 and CDR2 (germline): MDHEN, SYDVKM. This CDR3 region has 14 residues. The V gene lost 4 bases and the J gene lost 0 bases, with 7 bases spanning the gap. The CDR3 coding sequence is TGTGCCAGCAGTTCCAAATATAGCAATCAGCCCCAGCATTTT. Translated, it gives CASSSKYSNQPQHF.

The rearrangement links TRBV30 to TRBJ2-1, with 7 bases that match TRBD2. The V gene's germline CDR1 is GTSNPN and CDR2 SVGIG (reference sequence). This CDR3 is built from 15 residues. V shed 5 bases and J 3 bases; nucleotides not matched to a gene: 10. The CDR3 DNA reads as TGTGCCTGGTCTCAAGCGGGATTTATCTACAATGAGCAGTTCTTC. Translation: CAWSQAGFIYNEQFF.

The J gene is TRBJ2-3, the V gene TRBV18; 10 nucleotides line up with TRBD2. The V gene's germline CDR1 is KGHSH and CDR2 LQKENI. The V gene end was trimmed by 7 bases and the J gene end by 2 bases; junction bases not matched to a gene: 6. This CDR3 spans 15 amino acids. The CDR3 is CASFEREGATDTQYF. CDR3 coding DNA: TGTGCCAGCTTCGAGCGGGAGGGTGCCACAGATACGCAGTATTTT.

V usage is TRBV21-1 and J usage is TRBJ2-5; the table's D call of TRBD2 was not tested on the DNA. TRBV21-1 is a listed pseudogene. The CDR3 loop spans 15 amino acids. The CDR3 nucleotides read TGTGCCAGCAGGCACGAGGGACTAGCACGCGAGACCCAGTACTTC. This encodes CASRHEGLARETQYF.

This clone was found many times. The chain recombines TRBV6-1 with TRBJ2-1; 11 bases fit TRBD2. Germline V gives CDR1 MNHNS, CDR2 SASEGT. The CDR3 has 15 residues. Trimming at V came to 7 bases and at J to 4 bases, leaving 6 bases not matched to a gene. The CDR3 reads CASKVGTSGYNEQFF. The CDR3 DNA follows: TGTGCCAGCAAGGTAGGGACTAGCGGATACAATGAGCAGTTCTTC.

The rearrangement links TRBV28 to TRBJ2-3; 9 bases agree with TRBD1. This CDR3 region has 15 residues. From germline, CDR1 is MDHEN and CDR2 SYDVKM. V was clipped by 6 bases and J by 2 bases; unmatched bases: 6. The CDR3 coding sequence is TGTGCCAGCAGGCCCGGGACAGGGACCACAGATACGCAGTATTTT. Protein product: CASRPGTGTTDTQYF.